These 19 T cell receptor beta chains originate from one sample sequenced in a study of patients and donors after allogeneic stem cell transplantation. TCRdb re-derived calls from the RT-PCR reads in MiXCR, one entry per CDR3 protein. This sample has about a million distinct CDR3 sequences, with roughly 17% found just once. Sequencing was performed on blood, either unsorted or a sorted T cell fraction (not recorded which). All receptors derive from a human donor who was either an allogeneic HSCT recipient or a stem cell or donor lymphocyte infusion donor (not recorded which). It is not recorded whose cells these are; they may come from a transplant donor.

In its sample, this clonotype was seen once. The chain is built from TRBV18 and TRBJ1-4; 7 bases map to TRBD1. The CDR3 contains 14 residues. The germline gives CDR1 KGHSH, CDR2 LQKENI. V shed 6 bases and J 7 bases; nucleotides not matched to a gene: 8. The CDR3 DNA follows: TGTGCCAGCTCCCCCCAGGACAGGAGTGAAAAACTGTTTTTT. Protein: CASSPQDRSEKLFF.

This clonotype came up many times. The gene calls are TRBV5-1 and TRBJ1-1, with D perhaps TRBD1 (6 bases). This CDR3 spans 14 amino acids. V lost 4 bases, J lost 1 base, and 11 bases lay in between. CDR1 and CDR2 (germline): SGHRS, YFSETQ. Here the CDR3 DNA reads TGCGCCAGCAGCCCAGGGGCCAAGAACACTGAAGCTTTCTTT. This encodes CASSPGAKNTEAFF.

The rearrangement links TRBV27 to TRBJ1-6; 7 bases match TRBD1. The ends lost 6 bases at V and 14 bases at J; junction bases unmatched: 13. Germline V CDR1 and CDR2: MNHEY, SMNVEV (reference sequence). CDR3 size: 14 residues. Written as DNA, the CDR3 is TGTGCCAGCAGATACGGACAGGCCGAGTGGGCCCTCCACTTT. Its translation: CASRYGQAEWALHF.

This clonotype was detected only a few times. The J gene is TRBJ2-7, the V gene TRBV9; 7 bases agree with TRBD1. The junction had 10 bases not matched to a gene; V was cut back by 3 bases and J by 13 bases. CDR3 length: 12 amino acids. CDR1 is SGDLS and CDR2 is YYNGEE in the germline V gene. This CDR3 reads CASSEGSGGIYF. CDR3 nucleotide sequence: TGTGCCAGCAGCGAGGGATCAGGGGGAATTTACTTC. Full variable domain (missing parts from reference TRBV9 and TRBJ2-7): DSGVTQTPKHLITATGQRVTLRCSPRSGDLSVYWYQQSLDQGLQFLIQYYNGEERAKGNILERFSAQQFPDLHSELNLSSLELGDSALYFCASSEGSGGIYFGPGTRLTVT.

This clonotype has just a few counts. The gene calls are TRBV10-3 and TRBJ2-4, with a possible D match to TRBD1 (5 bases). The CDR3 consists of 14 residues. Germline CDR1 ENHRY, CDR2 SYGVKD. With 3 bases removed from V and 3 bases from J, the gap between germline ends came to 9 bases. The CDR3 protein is CAISEQEFKNIQYF. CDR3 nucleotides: TGTGCCATCAGTGAACAGGAGTTCAAAAACATTCAGTACTTC.

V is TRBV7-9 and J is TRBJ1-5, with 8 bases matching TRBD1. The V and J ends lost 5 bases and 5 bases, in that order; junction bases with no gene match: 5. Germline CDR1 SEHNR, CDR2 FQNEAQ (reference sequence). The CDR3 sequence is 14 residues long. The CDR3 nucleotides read TGTGCCAGCAGCGCGACAGGGGTGGATCAGCCCCAGCATTTT. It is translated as CASSATGVDQPQHF.

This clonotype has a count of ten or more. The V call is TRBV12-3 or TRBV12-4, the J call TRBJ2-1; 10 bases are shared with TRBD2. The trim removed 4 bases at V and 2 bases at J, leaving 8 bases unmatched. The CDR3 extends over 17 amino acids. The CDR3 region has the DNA TGTGCCAGCAGTTCCCCCTCTAGCGGGAGACCCTACAATGAGCAGTTCTTC. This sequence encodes CASSSPSSGRPYNEQFF.

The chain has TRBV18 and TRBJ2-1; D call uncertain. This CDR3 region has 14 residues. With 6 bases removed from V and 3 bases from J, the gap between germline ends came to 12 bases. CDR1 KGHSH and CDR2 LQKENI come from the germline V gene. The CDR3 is CASSTSAGYNEQFF. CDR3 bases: TGTGCCAGCTCCACCAGCGCAGGCTACAATGAGCAGTTCTTC.

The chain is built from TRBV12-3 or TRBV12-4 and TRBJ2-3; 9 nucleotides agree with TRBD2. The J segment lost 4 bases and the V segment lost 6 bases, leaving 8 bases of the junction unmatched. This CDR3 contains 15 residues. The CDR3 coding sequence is TGTGCCAGCAGCCCCGTAGCGGGAGCAGCAGATACGCAGTATTTT. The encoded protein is CASSPVAGAADTQYF.

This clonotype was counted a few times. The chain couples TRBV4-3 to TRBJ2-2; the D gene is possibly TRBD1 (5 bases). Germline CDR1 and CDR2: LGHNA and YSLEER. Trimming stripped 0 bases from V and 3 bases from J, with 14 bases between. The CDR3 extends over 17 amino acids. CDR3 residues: CASSQDQTARYTGELFF. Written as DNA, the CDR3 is TGCGCCAGCAGCCAAGATCAGACAGCTCGATACACCGGGGAGCTGTTTTTT.

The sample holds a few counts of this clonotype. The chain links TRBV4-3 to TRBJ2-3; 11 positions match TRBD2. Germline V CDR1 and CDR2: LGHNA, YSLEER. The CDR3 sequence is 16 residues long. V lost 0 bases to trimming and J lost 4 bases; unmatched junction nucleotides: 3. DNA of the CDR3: TGCGCCAGCAGCCAAGACGGTAGCGGGGGGGCAGATACGCAGTATTTT. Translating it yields CASSQDGSGGADTQYF.

CDR3 sequence: CASSRSVMNTEAFF. CDR3 coding DNA: TGTGCCAGCAGCCGATCGGTCATGAACACTGAAGCTTTCTTT. This rearrangement joins TRBV6-1 to TRBJ1-1; no firm D call. CDR1 and CDR2 (germline): MNHNS, SASEGT. Trimming removed 6 bases from V and 0 bases from J, with 11 bases in between. The CDR3 extends over 14 amino acids.

The CDR3 nucleotides read TGTGCCAGCAGTGTGGACACCAAGAGACCCAAGACCCAGTACTTC. This translates into CASSVDTKRPKTQYF. The J gene is TRBJ2-5, the V gene TRBV25-1, with D maybe TRBD1 (5 bases). The length of the CDR3 is 15 residues. Germline V gene lookup returns CDR1 MGHDK and CDR2 SYGVNS. Trimming stripped 4 bases from V and 6 bases from J, with 18 bases between.

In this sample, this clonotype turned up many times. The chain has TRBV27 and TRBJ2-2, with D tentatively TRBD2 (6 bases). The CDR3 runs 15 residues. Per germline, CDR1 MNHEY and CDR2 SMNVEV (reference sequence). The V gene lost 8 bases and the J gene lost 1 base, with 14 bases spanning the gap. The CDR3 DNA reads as TGTGCCAGCTTTCCCTCGCGGGAGAACACCGGGGAGCTGTTTTTT. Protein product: CASFPSRENTGELFF.

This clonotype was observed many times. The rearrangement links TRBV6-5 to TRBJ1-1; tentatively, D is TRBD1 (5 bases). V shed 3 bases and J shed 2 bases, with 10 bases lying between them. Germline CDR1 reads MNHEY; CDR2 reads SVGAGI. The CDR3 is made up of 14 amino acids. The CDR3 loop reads CASSYEGLNTEAFF. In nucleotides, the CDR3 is TGTGCCAGCAGTTATGAGGGGCTAAACACTGAAGCTTTCTTT.

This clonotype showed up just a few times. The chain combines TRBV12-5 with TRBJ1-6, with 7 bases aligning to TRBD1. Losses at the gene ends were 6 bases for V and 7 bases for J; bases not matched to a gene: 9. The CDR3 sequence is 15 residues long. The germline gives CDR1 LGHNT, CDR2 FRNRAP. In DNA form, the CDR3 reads TGTGCTAGTGGCCCCGGGGACAGCGAAAATTCACCCCTCCACTTT. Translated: CASGPGDSENSPLHF.

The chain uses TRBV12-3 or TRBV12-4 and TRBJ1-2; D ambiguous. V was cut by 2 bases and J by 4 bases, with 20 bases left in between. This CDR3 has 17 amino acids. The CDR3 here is CASSLRGKSSDPYGYTF. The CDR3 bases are TGTGCCAGCAGTTTAAGAGGGAAGAGTTCGGACCCCTATGGCTACACCTTC.

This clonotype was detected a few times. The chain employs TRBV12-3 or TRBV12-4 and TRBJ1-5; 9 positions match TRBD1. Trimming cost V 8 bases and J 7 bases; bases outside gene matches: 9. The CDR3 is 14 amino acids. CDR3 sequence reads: CASASGQGWQPQHF. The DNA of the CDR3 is TGTGCCAGCGCCAGCGGACAGGGGTGGCAGCCCCAGCATTTT.

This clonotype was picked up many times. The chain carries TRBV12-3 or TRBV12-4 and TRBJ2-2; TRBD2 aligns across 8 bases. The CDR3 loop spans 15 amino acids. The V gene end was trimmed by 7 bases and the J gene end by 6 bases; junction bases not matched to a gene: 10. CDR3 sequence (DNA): TGTGCCAGCACCCTTAGCGGGAAAAGCTCCGGGGAGCTGTTTTTT. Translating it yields CASTLSGKSSGELFF.